This T cell receptor (beta chain) was captured in a study of blood T cell repertoires in COVID-19. On the study more broadly: Italy, Spain and the United States were the sources of the convalescent and acute COVID-19 samples. T cells, B-cell-depleted T cells, or PBMCs provided the cDNA or gDNA that served as material.

Original handling: Nucleated cell counts were estimated from reference gene primer amplification. Data came from immunoSEQ multiplex PCR; TCRdb stores just in-frame clones and leaves some out. The V and J calls and clone size are taken from that table; D and trimming were inferred from the DNA. The table has roughly 250,000 clones, approximately 85% seen once. The V gene's germline CDR1 is MNHEY and CDR2 SVGAGI. Trimming at V came to 10 bases and at J to 10 bases, leaving 11 bases not matched to a gene. This CDR3 is 14 amino acids long. The TCR sequence derives from a human donor with COVID-19, enrolled during active disease. The donor label of this sample is uncertain. The chain joins TRBV6-5 to TRBJ2-1; 12 bases map to TRBD2. Input material: peripheral blood. The CDR3: CATKTSGSLSEQFF. CDR3 DNA sequence: TGTGCCACTAAGACTAGCGGGAGTCTTAGCGAGCAGTTCTTC.